This T cell receptor (beta chain) emerged from a study of T cells in severe cutaneous drug reactions. Study as a whole: A European registry, Taiwan and Thailand supplied patients during about 2010 to 2018. Patients in acute or recovery stage gave blister fluids/cells and PBMC.

Study conclusions and caveats: All seven CBZ-SJS/TEN blister samples shared a public TCRbeta CDR3 at mean approximately 13%.

To note about this clonotype: Its antigen is currently unknown.

This CDR3 has 15 residues. CDR1 is MNHNS, CDR2 SASEGT, per germline. Carbamazepine had induced Stevens-Johnson syndrome or toxic epidermal necrolysis in the sequenced donors. Bulk and single-cell libraries used iRepertoire multiplex PCR with TCR subtype-specific primers. Bulk TCR beta libraries: multiplex PCR with V-, D- and J-region primers. TCRdb re-called the multiplex PCR reads; one entry per CDR3 protein, DNA not given. The listing contains about 2,700 distinct CDR3 sequences. The chain employs TRBV6-1 and TRBJ1-2; checking the TCRdb D call of TRBD1 is not possible without DNA. Sequenced input: cells from a skin blister. The clonotype originates from a human donor with toxic epidermal necrolysis, a severe cutaneous drug reaction. This chain's CDR3 is CASSPLSGGSYGYTF.